A selection of T cell receptor beta chains follows, all from one sample in a study of technical replicates of blood from a handful of donors. Assay: immunoSEQ multiplex PCR; the TCRdb copy retains only in-frame clones and omits some. The sample includes roughly 62,000 clones, less than 95% of them seen just once. Sample: PBMCs. Receptor source: a human donor in good health. Some clones in this sample may be carry-over from other donors' samples. CDR3s include the opening cysteine and the closing phenylalanine or tryptophan. D genes are given only for firm matches. Where a row states a size, it is once, few, many or the class of an expanded clone; other rows omit it.

CDR3 protein | CDR3 DNA | V gene | clone size | D gene | J gene | CDR3 length
CASSLSHRVNTEAFF | TGTGCCAGCAGCTTAAGTCACAGGGTAAACACTGAAGCTTTCTTT | TRBV7-2 | NA | NA | TRBJ1-1 | 15
CASRDSPYEQYF | TGTGCCAGCAGGGACAGCCCCTACGAGCAGTACTTC | TRBV28 | NA | NA | TRBJ2-7 | 12
CAEFGSQLFF | TGTGCCGAGTTCGGTTCTCAACTGTTTTTT | TRBV19 | NA | NA | TRBJ1-4 | 10
CSSTGTGVWNTEAFF | TGCAGCTCTACTGGGACAGGGGTTTGGAACACTGAAGCTTTCTTT | TRBV29-1 | NA | TRBD1 | TRBJ1-1 | 15
CASSSYPRGGGPSGELFF | TGTGCCAGCAGTTCCTACCCCCGTGGAGGGGGCCCTTCCGGGGAGCTGTTTTTT | TRBV27 | NA | NA | TRBJ2-2 | 18
CASAAGTEGGEQYF | TGCGCCAGCGCCGCCGGGACAGAAGGTGGCGAGCAGTACTTC | TRBV5-1 | NA | TRBD1 | TRBJ2-7 | 14
CASSLVPGTGSYEQYF | TGTGCCAGCAGCTTGGTACCCGGGACTGGATCCTACGAGCAGTACTTC | TRBV7-2 | NA | NA | TRBJ2-7 | 16
CASKQGVVAEAFF | TGTGCCAGCAAACAGGGGGTTGTCGCTGAAGCTTTCTTT | TRBV6-1 | NA | TRBD1 | TRBJ1-1 | 13
CAISADRGNTEAFF | TGTGCCATCAGCGCAGACAGGGGGAACACTGAAGCTTTCTTT | TRBV10-3 | NA | TRBD1 | TRBJ1-1 | 14
CASSRLAGEVNEQFF | TGCGCCAGCAGCCGACTAGCCGGGGAGGTAAATGAGCAGTTCTTC | TRBV4-3 | NA | TRBD2 | TRBJ2-1 | 15
CASSPQASSYNEQFF | TGTGCCAGCAGCCCCCAGGCCAGCTCCTACAATGAGCAGTTCTTC | TRBV11-1 | NA | NA | TRBJ2-1 | 15
CASSPNYYEQYF | TGTGCCAGCAGCCCGAACTACTACGAGCAGTACTTC | TRBV14 | NA | NA | TRBJ2-7 | 12
CASSPRLAGSWDTQYF | TGTGCCAGCAGCCCCCGACTAGCGGGAAGTTGGGATACGCAGTATTTT | TRBV7-6 | NA | TRBD2 | TRBJ2-3 | 16
CASSERDYGYTF | TGCGCCAGCAGCGAGAGGGACTATGGCTACACCTTC | TRBV5-1 | NA | NA | TRBJ1-2 | 12
CASSFWREKADTQYF | TGTGCCAGCAGTTTTTGGCGGGAGAAGGCAGATACGCAGTATTTT | TRBV27 | NA | TRBD2 | TRBJ2-3 | 15
CASSLRQSLNTEAFF | TGTGCCAGCAGCCTTCGACAGAGTCTTAACACTGAAGCTTTCTTT | TRBV5-6 | NA | NA | TRBJ1-1 | 15
CASSSPAGSYEQYF | TGTGCCAGCAGTTCCCCCGCGGGTTCCTACGAGCAGTACTTC | TRBV6-6 | NA | NA | TRBJ2-7 | 14
CASSIDPGYGANVLTF | TGTGCCAGTAGTATAGATCCGGGATATGGGGCCAACGTCCTGACTTTC | TRBV19 | NA | NA | TRBJ2-6 | 16
CASGATLGQPQHF | TGTGCCAGCGGCGCAACTCTAGGTCAGCCCCAGCATTTT | TRBV21-1 | few | NA | TRBJ1-5 | 13
CASSPRTSQGTQYF | TGTGCCAGCAGCCCAAGGACATCTCAGGGGACCCAGTACTTC | TRBV9 | NA | NA | TRBJ2-5 | 14
CASSRGESSPLHF | TGTGCCAGCAGCCGGGGGGAGAGTTCACCCCTCCACTTT | TRBV7-9 | NA | NA | TRBJ1-6 | 13
CASSEDSSGANVLTF | TGTGCCAGCAGTGAGGACAGCTCTGGGGCCAACGTCCTGACTTTC | TRBV6-1 | once | NA | TRBJ2-6 | 15
CAWSVEGNQPQHF | TGTGCCTGGAGTGTTGAGGGAAATCAGCCCCAGCATTTT | TRBV30 | NA | NA | TRBJ1-5 | 13
CASSLAGDGFTEAFF | TGTGCCAGCAGTCTGGCCGGGGATGGGTTCACTGAAGCTTTCTTT | TRBV7-2 | NA | NA | TRBJ1-1 | 15
CASRLEGNTIYF | TGTGCCAGCAGACTCGAAGGAAACACCATATATTTT | TRBV6-6 | NA | NA | TRBJ1-3 | 12
CASSFEGQGVQTQYF | TGTGCCAGCAGCTTCGAGGGCCAGGGGGTTCAGACCCAGTACTTC | TRBV9 | NA | TRBD1 | TRBJ2-5 | 15
CASSQESREGYEQYF | TGCGCCAGCAGCCAAGAATCGCGGGAGGGATACGAGCAGTACTTC | TRBV4-3 | once | TRBD2 | TRBJ2-7 | 15
CASSQETGGSEKLFF | TGTGCCAGCAGCCAAGAAACGGGGGGCAGTGAAAAACTGTTTTTT | TRBV4-2 | NA | NA | TRBJ1-4 | 15
CASKVGVGGYTF | TGTGCCAGCAAAGTAGGGGTAGGCGGCTACACCTTC | TRBV2 | NA | NA | TRBJ1-2 | 12
CASSPGQGSNTQYF | TGTGCCAGCAGCCCAGGACAGGGGAGTAATACGCAGTATTTT | TRBV27 | NA | TRBD1 | TRBJ2-3 | 14
CASRPDRMNTEAFF | TGCGCCAGCAGACCCGACAGGATGAACACTGAAGCTTTCTTT | TRBV10-1 | NA | NA | TRBJ1-1 | 14
CASSSTATGMSTEAFF | TGCGCCAGCAGCTCGACCGCGACAGGGATGTCCACTGAAGCTTTCTTT | TRBV5-1 | few | TRBD1 | TRBJ1-1 | 16
CASSARGRGRADTQYF | TGTGCCAGCAGTGCCCGAGGCAGGGGAAGGGCAGATACGCAGTATTTT | TRBV27 | NA | NA | TRBJ2-3 | 16
CASSPWTSGTGELFF | TGTGCCAGCAGCCCCTGGACTAGTGGCACCGGGGAGCTGTTTTTT | TRBV7-8 | NA | TRBD2 | TRBJ2-2 | 15
CASSDGVDNEQFF | TGTGCCAGCAGTGACGGGGTCGATAATGAGCAGTTCTTC | TRBV6-1 | NA | NA | TRBJ2-1 | 13
CSVASPGHRSGANVLTF | TGCAGCGTTGCTTCGCCGGGACATCGCTCTGGGGCCAACGTCCTGACTTTC | TRBV29-1 | NA | NA | TRBJ2-6 | 17
CASSGAGFTDTQYF | TGTGCCAGCAGCGGAGCGGGATTCACAGATACGCAGTATTTT | TRBV9 | NA | TRBD2 | TRBJ2-3 | 14
CASSPSREPRETQYF | TGTGCCAGCAGCCCCTCGAGGGAACCCCGAGAGACCCAGTACTTC | TRBV7-3 | once | NA | TRBJ2-5 | 15
CASSLARWTSGTTYEQYF | TGTGCCAGCAGCTTAGCGAGGTGGACTAGCGGGACAACCTACGAGCAGTACTTC | TRBV7-2 | NA | TRBD2 | TRBJ2-7 | 18
CASSEGGAKFGDYGYTF | TGTGCCAGCAGTGAAGGGGGCGCGAAATTCGGGGACTATGGCTACACCTTC | TRBV25-1 | NA | NA | TRBJ1-2 | 17
CASSPWTGFDSGANVLTF | TGTGCCAGCAGTCCATGGACAGGGTTTGATTCTGGGGCCAACGTCCTGACTTTC | TRBV13 | NA | TRBD1 | TRBJ2-6 | 18
CASSFAGGKPQHF | TGTGCCAGCAGCTTTGCAGGGGGCAAGCCCCAGCATTTT | TRBV7-2 | NA | TRBD1 | TRBJ1-5 | 13
CASSARLAILDGYTF | TGTGCCAGCAGCGCACGACTAGCAATTCTGGATGGCTACACCTTC | TRBV7-2 | NA | NA | TRBJ1-2 | 15
CASSQDLGTGYYGYTF | TGCGCCAGCAGCCAAGATTTAGGGACAGGGTACTATGGCTACACCTTC | TRBV4-3 | NA | TRBD1 | TRBJ1-2 | 16
CASSPPRAGGRETQYF | TGCGCCAGCAGCCCCCCTAGGGCGGGAGGGCGGGAGACCCAGTACTTC | TRBV4-1 | NA | TRBD2 | TRBJ2-5 | 16
CASSLDSWRVETQYF | TGTGCCAGCAGCTTAGATTCGTGGAGAGTGGAGACCCAGTACTTC | TRBV7-2 | NA | NA | TRBJ2-5 | 15
CAWGQGAVQPQHF | TGTGCCTGGGGGCAGGGGGCCGTTCAGCCCCAGCATTTT | TRBV30 | NA | TRBD1 | TRBJ1-5 | 13
CASSTDRDRGLSTDTQYF | TGTGCCAGTAGTACGGACCGGGACAGGGGACTTAGCACAGATACGCAGTATTTT | TRBV19 | NA | TRBD1 | TRBJ2-3 | 18
CASSLLAAPSFQFF | TGTGCCAGCAGCTTATTGGCGGCGCCAAGTTTCCAGTTCTTC | TRBV7-3 | NA | NA | TRBJ2-1 | 14
CASSQTSGGLGEQFF | TGTGCCAGCAGTCAGACTAGCGGGGGCCTCGGTGAGCAGTTCTTC | TRBV2 | NA | TRBD2 | TRBJ2-1 | 15
CASSGSPGTGIETQYF | TGTGCCAGCTCGGGAAGTCCTGGGACAGGGATAGAGACCCAGTACTTC | TRBV18 | NA | TRBD1 | TRBJ2-5 | 16
CASSPPGGGKQFF | TGTGCCAGCTCACCACCGGGGGGGGGAAAGCAGTTCTTC | TRBV18 | once | TRBD2 | TRBJ2-1 | 13
CASSKAGVNTEAFF | TGTGCCAGTAGTAAAGCAGGGGTGAACACTGAAGCTTTCTTT | TRBV19 | NA | NA | TRBJ1-1 | 14
CASSTERRSPLHF | TGTGCCAGTAGTACAGAGAGGCGTTCACCCCTCCACTTT | TRBV19 | NA | NA | TRBJ1-6 | 13
CASSESTGRAYNEQFF | TGCGCCAGCAGTGAGTCGACTGGTAGAGCCTACAATGAGCAGTTCTTC | TRBV10-1 | once | NA | TRBJ2-1 | 16
CASSLFLLAGVGTGELFF | TGTGCCAGCAGCTTATTTCTACTAGCGGGAGTGGGCACCGGGGAGCTGTTTTTT | TRBV7-2 | NA | TRBD2 | TRBJ2-2 | 18
CASSSQGTGELFF | TGCGCCAGCAGCTCCCAGGGGACCGGGGAGCTGTTTTTT | TRBV5-1 | NA | NA | TRBJ2-2 | 13
CAITRGENSPLHF | TGTGCCATCACCAGGGGGGAGAATTCACCCCTCCACTTT | TRBV10-3 | NA | TRBD1 | TRBJ1-6 | 13
CASSLGYQINTGELFF | TGCGCCAGCAGCTTGGGGTATCAGATTAACACCGGGGAGCTGTTTTTT | TRBV5-1 | once | NA | TRBJ2-2 | 16